One sample yielded the 27 T cell receptor beta chains listed below, sequenced in a study of patients and donors after allogeneic stem cell transplantation. One entry per CDR3 protein results from TCRdb running MiXCR on the RT-PCR reads. The sample shows about a million distinct CDR3 sequences, roughly 18% of them seen only once. What was sequenced was blood, either unsorted or a sorted T cell fraction (not recorded which). The receptors shown here come from a human donor who was either an allogeneic HSCT recipient or a stem cell or donor lymphocyte infusion donor (not recorded which). It is not recorded whose cells these are; they may come from a transplant donor.

This clonotype was seen repeatedly, ten times or more. V usage is TRBV14 and J usage is TRBJ1-2; tentatively, D is TRBD1 (5 bases). The CDR3 extends over 15 amino acids. V was trimmed by 0 bases and J by 2 bases, leaving 10 bases between them. Germline CDR1 and CDR2: SGHDN and FVKESK. CDR3 nucleotide sequence: TGTGCCAGCAGCCAAGATTGGGCAGGGAACTATGGCTACACCTTC. Its protein is CASSQDWAGNYGYTF.

The chain is built from TRBV5-1 and TRBJ2-5; D assignment may be TRBD1 or TRBD2 (5 bases each). There are 13 residues in the CDR3. Germline lookup yields CDR1 SGHRS and CDR2 YFSETQ. V was clipped by 4 bases and J by 1 base, with 8 bases between them. The CDR3 region is CASSEGTQETQYF. In nucleotides, the CDR3 is TGCGCCAGCAGCGAGGGGACCCAAGAGACCCAGTACTTC.

The V call is TRBV24-1, the J call TRBJ2-1, with TRBD1 matching 8 bases. This CDR3 contains 16 residues. In germline, CDR1 is KGHDR, CDR2 SFDVKD. Losses at the gene ends were 4 bases for V and 6 bases for J; bases not matched to a gene: 10. CDR3 sequence reads: CATSDPRDRGGNEQFF. The CDR3 DNA reads as TGTGCCACCAGTGACCCTCGAGACAGGGGAGGCAATGAGCAGTTCTTC.

This clonotype was observed a handful of times. The chain has TRBV4-1 and TRBJ1-2; 8 nucleotides match TRBD1. With 5 bases clipped from V and 4 bases from J, the junction kept 6 bases outside the gene matches. The CDR3 totals 14 residues. Germline V gene sequence: CDR1 MGHRA, CDR2 YSYEKL. The CDR3 bases are TGCGCCAGCAGCAGACCAGGGGGCGGCTATGGCTACACCTTC. The encoded protein is CASSRPGGGYGYTF.

This clonotype appeared a few times. The V and J genes are TRBV7-8 and TRBJ2-1; TRBD2 agrees at 8 bases. The length of the CDR3 is 16 residues. The J segment lost 3 bases and the V segment lost 2 bases, leaving 6 bases of the junction unmatched. CDR1 and CDR2 from the germline V gene are SGHVS and FQNEAQ. In nucleotides, the CDR3 is TGTGCCAGCAGCTTACCCATCGGGGGGGGCTACAATGAGCAGTTCTTC. It encodes CASSLPIGGGYNEQFF. Complete variable domain (other parts from reference TRBV7-8 and TRBJ2-1): GAGVSQSPRYKVAKRGQDVALRCDPISGHVSLFWYQQALGQGPEFLTYFQNEAQLDKSGLPSDRFFAERPEGSVSTLKIQRTQQEDSAVYLCASSLPIGGGYNEQFFGPGTRLTVL.

This clonotype was recorded a few times. For the CDR3, the DNA is TGTGCCAGCCAGTACGGGTCTGGGGCCAACGTCCTGACTTTC. Protein product: CASQYGSGANVLTF. The chain combines TRBV6-1 with TRBJ2-6; D is unclear. Germline loops: CDR1 MNHNS, CDR2 SASEGT. CDR3 length: 14 residues. V lost 8 bases and J 1 base, leaving 9 bases between the germline ends.

This clonotype has just a few counts. This chain links TRBV18 with TRBJ2-1; 8 bases match TRBD1. The germline V gene has CDR1 KGHSH and CDR2 LQKENI. The ends lost 3 bases at V and 9 bases at J; junction bases unmatched: 7. This CDR3 is 14 amino acids long. In DNA form, the CDR3 reads TGTGCCAGCTCACCCAGGACAGGGTACGGTGAGCAGTTCTTC. Translated, it gives CASSPRTGYGEQFF.

This chain uses TRBV5-1 with TRBJ1-2, with 8 bases fitting TRBD1. The trim removed 7 bases at V and 1 base at J, leaving 6 bases unmatched. CDR1 SGHRS and CDR2 YFSETQ come from the germline V gene. The CDR3 length is 14 residues. The CDR3 DNA reads as TGCGCCAGCGGAAATACAGGGGGTAACTATGGCTACACCTTC. Translation gives CASGNTGGNYGYTF.

This chain's CDR3 is CASSVQGPTYEQYF. CDR3 DNA: TGTGCCAGCAGTGTACAGGGACCAACCTACGAGCAGTACTTC. The chain links TRBV6-1 to TRBJ2-7, with D perhaps matching TRBD1 (6 bases). Germline values: CDR1 MNHNS, CDR2 SASEGT. V was pared by 4 bases and J by 2 bases, with 12 bases between. The CDR3 covers 14 residues.

V usage is TRBV15 and J usage is TRBJ2-7; TRBD1 is a possible D gene (7 bases). Germline CDR1 is LNHNV and CDR2 is YYDKDF (reference sequence). This CDR3 has 15 residues. The V end lost 5 bases, the J end lost 5 bases, and 19 bases lay between the germline ends. CDR3 in DNA: TGTGCCACCAGCTTTCGACAGGGAGGCTCGGACGAGCAGTACTTC. This encodes CATSFRQGGSDEQYF.

This clonotype was seen more than once but under ten times. The chain has TRBV12-3 or TRBV12-4 and TRBJ1-2; 7 nucleotides line up with TRBD1. The trim removed 8 bases at V and 12 bases at J, leaving 12 bases unmatched. CDR3 length: 12 residues. The DNA of the CDR3 is TGTGCCAGCCATTTTCGGACAGGCCAGAACACCTTC. Its translation is CASHFRTGQNTF.

The genes are TRBV20-1 and TRBJ2-7; 9 positions agree with TRBD2. The CDR3 is 14 amino acids. CDR1 DFQATT and CDR2 SNEGSKA come from the germline V gene (reference sequence). V shed 8 bases, J shed 0 bases, and the junction held 8 bases outside the gene matches. CDR3 amino acids: CSPRLADFSYEQYF. The CDR3, as DNA: TGCAGTCCCAGACTAGCGGACTTCTCCTACGAGCAGTACTTC.

This clonotype was detected many times. The chain uses TRBV4-2 and TRBJ1-5; 7 bases fit TRBD1. Germline V gene lookup returns CDR1 LGHNA and CDR2 YNFKEQ. The ends lost 4 bases at V and 0 bases at J; junction bases unmatched: 6. The CDR3 length is 16 residues. The CDR3 here is CASSRAEGASNQPQHF. In DNA form, the CDR3 reads TGTGCCAGCAGCCGAGCAGAGGGGGCTAGCAATCAGCCCCAGCATTTT.

This clonotype was counted only a few times. This chain uses TRBV4-1 with TRBJ2-1, with 8 bases matching TRBD2. In germline, CDR1 is MGHRA, CDR2 YSYEKL. The V gene end was trimmed by 2 bases and the J gene end by 0 bases; junction bases not matched to a gene: 12. This CDR3 is 19 amino acids long. CDR3 DNA: TGCGCCAGCAGCCAACTGGAAGCTAGCGGGTCCAGCTCCTACAATGAGCAGTTCTTC. Translating gives CASSQLEASGSSSYNEQFF.

The V and J genes are TRBV10-3 and TRBJ1-2; D gene uncertain. There are 14 residues in the CDR3. CDR1 and CDR2 (germline): ENHRY, SYGVKD. V gave up 3 bases and J gave up 4 bases, with 12 bases separating them. The CDR3 nucleotides are TGTGCCATCAGTGATTTAGGGCAGACCTATGGCTACACCTTC. Translation: CAISDLGQTYGYTF.

This clonotype was counted a few times. This chain connects TRBV7-2 to TRBJ2-5, with D unclear. The V end lost 0 bases, the J end lost 0 bases, and 14 bases lay between the germline ends. Per germline, CDR1 SGHTA and CDR2 FQGNSA. The CDR3 runs 17 residues. The CDR3 here is CASSLAGAIPYQETQYF. The CDR3 coding sequence is TGTGCCAGCAGCTTAGCAGGTGCTATCCCGTACCAAGAGACCCAGTACTTC.

The chain combines TRBV12-3 or TRBV12-4 with TRBJ2-4; 7 positions agree with TRBD1. The CDR3 is made up of 19 amino acids. V gave up 6 bases and J gave up 4 bases; unmatched junction bases: 21. This CDR3 reads CASRTTSDRSGSRKNIQYF. Written as DNA, the CDR3 is TGTGCCAGCAGGACCACATCGGACAGGAGTGGTAGTAGGAAAAACATTCAGTACTTC.

The chain employs TRBV5-1 and TRBJ1-1; D remains ambiguous. The CDR3 covers 12 residues. V lost 9 bases, J lost 3 bases, and 12 bases lay in between. Germline V gene data show CDR1 as SGHRS and CDR2 as YFSETQ. The CDR3 sequence: CATKVGDTEAFF. The CDR3 coding sequence is TGCGCCACCAAGGTGGGAGACACTGAAGCTTTCTTT.

The chain uses TRBV5-4 and TRBJ2-5; a weak D match, TRBD1 (5 bases). CDR3 length equals 14 residues. V was pared by 5 bases and J by 0 bases, with 11 bases between. CDR1 is SGHNT, CDR2 YYREEE, per germline (reference sequence). CDR3 sequence reads: CASRPPGNQETQYF. The CDR3 DNA is TGTGCCAGCAGGCCACCAGGGAACCAAGAGACCCAGTACTTC.

The chain has TRBV20-1 and TRBJ2-5; TRBD2 agrees at 11 bases. This CDR3 has 16 residues. Trimming removed 3 bases from V and 2 bases from J; junction bases left unmatched: 8. Germline V gene sequence: CDR1 DFQATT, CDR2 SNEGSKA (reference sequence). The CDR3 DNA sequence: TGCAGTGCTAGCTCACCGGGACTAGCGGTACAAGAGACCCAGTACTTC. This gives the protein CSASSPGLAVQETQYF.

This chain uses TRBV7-8 with TRBJ2-7; a weak D match, TRBD1 (5 bases). CDR1 and CDR2 from the germline V gene are SGHVS and FQNEAQ. Trimming stripped 7 bases from V and 4 bases from J, with 11 bases between. This CDR3 contains 12 residues. The CDR3 sequence: CASTPGIYEQYF. The CDR3 DNA reads as TGTGCCAGCACCCCAGGGATTTACGAGCAGTACTTC.

The table lists this clonotype with a few counts. The rearrangement links TRBV10-3 to TRBJ2-7, with a weak D call TRBD1 (6 bases). CDR1 ENHRY and CDR2 SYGVKD come from the germline V gene. The CDR3 sequence is 15 residues long. Trimming took 6 bases from V and 6 from J, leaving 21 bases between them. The CDR3 bases are TGTGCCATCAGCGAACGAACAGGGCGACCGGGCGAGCAGTACTTC. Amino acids: CAISERTGRPGEQYF.

The sample holds a few counts of this clonotype. V gene TRBV9 combines with J gene TRBJ2-5; 11 bases match TRBD2. Germline V CDR1 and CDR2: SGDLS, YYNGEE. This CDR3 comprises 15 residues. V was clipped by 7 bases and J by 2 bases; unmatched bases: 7. In DNA, the CDR3 is TGTGCCAGCGCCCTGGGGACTAGCGGTCAAGAGACCCAGTACTTC. Protein: CASALGTSGQETQYF.

The rearrangement uses TRBV12-3 or TRBV12-4 and TRBJ1-1; D not certain. This CDR3 region has 10 residues. The V gene lost 5 bases and the J gene lost 10 bases, with 8 bases spanning the gap. CDR3 nucleotide sequence: TGTGCCAGCAGTCCCGGAGGAGCTTTCTTT. Its protein is CASSPGGAFF.

This rearrangement joins TRBV19 to TRBJ1-1, with D possibly being TRBD1 (5 bases). The ends were cut back, 7 bases at V and 8 bases at J, with 14 bases in the middle. Germline CDR1 and CDR2: LNHDA and SQIVND (reference sequence). This CDR3 has 12 amino acids. CDR3 bases: TGTGCCAGTACCCCCGGTTGGGGGGAAGCTTTCTTT. Translation: CASTPGWGEAFF. The whole variable domain, remainder taken from reference TRBV19 and TRBJ1-1, is DGGITQSPKYLFRKEGQNVTLSCEQNLNHDAMYWYRQDPGQGLRLIYYSQIVNDFQKGDIAEGYSVSREKKESFPLTVTSAQKNPTAFYLCASTPGWGEAFFGQGTRLTVV.

For this clonotype: Relative to the germline gene, one junction end is altered; a read error may explain this. The CDR3 sequence is CASSLAATNEAFF. The CDR3 DNA is TGTGCCAGCAGCCTAGCGGCAACAAATGAAGCTTTCTTT. This chain uses TRBV7-9 with TRBJ1-1; D call uncertain. The CDR3 is 13 residues long. Germline V CDR1 and CDR2: SEHNR, FQNEAQ (reference sequence).

This clonotype was picked up a small number of times. The chain joins TRBV11-2 to TRBJ2-5; no definite D call. The germline V and J ends were trimmed by 2 bases and 1 base, with 5 bases remaining between them. The germline V gene has CDR1 SGHAT and CDR2 FQNNGV. The CDR3 extends over 13 amino acids. The DNA of the CDR3 is TGTGCCAGCAGCTTAATGGCCCAAGAGACCCAGTACTTC. It is translated as CASSLMAQETQYF.